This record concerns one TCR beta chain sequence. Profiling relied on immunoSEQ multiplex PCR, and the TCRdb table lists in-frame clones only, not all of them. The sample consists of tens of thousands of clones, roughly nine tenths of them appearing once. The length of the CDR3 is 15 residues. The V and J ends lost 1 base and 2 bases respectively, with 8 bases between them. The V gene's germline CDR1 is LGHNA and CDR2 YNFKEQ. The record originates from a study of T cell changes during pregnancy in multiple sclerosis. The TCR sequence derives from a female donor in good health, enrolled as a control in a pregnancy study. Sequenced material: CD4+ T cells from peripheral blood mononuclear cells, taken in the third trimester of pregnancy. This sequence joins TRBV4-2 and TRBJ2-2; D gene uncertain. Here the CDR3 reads CASSQVTINTGELFF. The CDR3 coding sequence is TGTGCCAGCAGCCAAGTTACTATCAACACCGGGGAGCTGTTTTTT.